The following is a T cell receptor (beta chain) sequence with its context. The antigen is undetermined. Trimming cost V 7 bases and J 3 bases, with 6 bases left between them. Per the germline V gene, CDR1 is SQVTM and CDR2 is ANQGSEA. There are 10 residues in the CDR3. The data were taken from a study of cytomegalovirus exposure and HLA in healthy donors. Study results and limitations: Around 18,000 TCR beta sequences were associated with HLA alleles at 0.05 false discovery rate in a later analysis. Available immune exposure information covered CMV serostatus only. Three chains linked to CMV were shown in vitro to be specific for CMV antigens.

The study ran its PCR with 60 Vbeta and 13 Jbeta primers. Using immunoSEQ multiplex PCR, the repertoire was profiled, and TCRdb retains in-frame clones only, with some absent. The table has about 89,000 clones, about four fifths seen once; the top ten hold 3.7%. This receptor was identified in a female donor in good health and CMV-seropositive. The chain carries TRBV29-1 and TRBJ1-2, with no clear D. The sequenced material came from PBMCs. The CDR3 DNA sequence: TGCAGCGCCCTAGACTATGGCTACACCTTC. It codes for CSALDYGYTF.